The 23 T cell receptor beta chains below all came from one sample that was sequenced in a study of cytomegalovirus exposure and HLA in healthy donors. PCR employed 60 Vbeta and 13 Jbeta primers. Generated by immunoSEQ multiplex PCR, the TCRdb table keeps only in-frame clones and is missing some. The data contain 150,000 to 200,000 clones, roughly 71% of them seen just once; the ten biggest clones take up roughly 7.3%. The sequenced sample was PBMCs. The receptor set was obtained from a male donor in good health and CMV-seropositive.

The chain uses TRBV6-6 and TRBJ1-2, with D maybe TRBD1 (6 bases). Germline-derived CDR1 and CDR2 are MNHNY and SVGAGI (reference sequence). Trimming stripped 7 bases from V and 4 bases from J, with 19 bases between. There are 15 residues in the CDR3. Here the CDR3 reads CASTPAPGHPYGYTF. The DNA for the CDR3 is TGTGCCAGCACTCCCGCCCCGGGACACCCCTATGGCTACACCTTC.

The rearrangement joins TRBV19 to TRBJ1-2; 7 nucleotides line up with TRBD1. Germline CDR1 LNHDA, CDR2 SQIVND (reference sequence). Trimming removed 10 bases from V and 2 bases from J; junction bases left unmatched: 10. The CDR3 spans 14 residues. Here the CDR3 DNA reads TGTGCCACCACACCGACAGGGTGGAACTATGGCTACACCTTC. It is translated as CATTPTGWNYGYTF.

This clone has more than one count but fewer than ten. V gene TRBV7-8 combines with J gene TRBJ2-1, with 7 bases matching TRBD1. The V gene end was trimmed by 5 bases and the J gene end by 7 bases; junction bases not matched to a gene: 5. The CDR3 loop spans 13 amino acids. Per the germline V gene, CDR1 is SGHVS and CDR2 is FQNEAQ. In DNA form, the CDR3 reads TGTGCCAGCAGCCCTAACAGGGGTAATGAGCAGTTCTTC. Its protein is CASSPNRGNEQFF.

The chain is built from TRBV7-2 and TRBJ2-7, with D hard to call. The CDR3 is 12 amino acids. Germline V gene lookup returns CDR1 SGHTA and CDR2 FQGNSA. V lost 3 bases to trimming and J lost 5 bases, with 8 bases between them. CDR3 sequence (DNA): TGTGCCAGCAGCTTGTTCGAGCACGAGCAGTACTTC. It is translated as CASSLFEHEQYF.

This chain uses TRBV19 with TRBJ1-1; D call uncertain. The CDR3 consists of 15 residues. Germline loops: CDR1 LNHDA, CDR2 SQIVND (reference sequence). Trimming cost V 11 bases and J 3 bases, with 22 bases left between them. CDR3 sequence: CASNLNQRRDTEAFF. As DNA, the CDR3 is TGTGCCTCGAACCTAAATCAGCGGAGGGACACTGAAGCTTTCTTT.

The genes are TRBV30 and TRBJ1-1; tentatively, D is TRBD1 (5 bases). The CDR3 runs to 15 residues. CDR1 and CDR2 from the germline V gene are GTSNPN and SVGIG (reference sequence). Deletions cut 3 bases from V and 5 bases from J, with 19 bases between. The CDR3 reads CAWRQSGGGRTEAFF. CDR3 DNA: TGTGCCTGGAGGCAAAGTGGCGGGGGAAGGACTGAAGCTTTCTTT.

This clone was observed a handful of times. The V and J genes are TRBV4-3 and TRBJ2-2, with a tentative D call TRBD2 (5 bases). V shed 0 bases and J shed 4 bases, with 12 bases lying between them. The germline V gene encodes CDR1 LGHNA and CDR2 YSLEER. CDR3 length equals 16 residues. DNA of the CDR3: TGCGCCAGCAGCCAAGATCGGGGTAGACTCACCGGGGAGCTGTTTTTT. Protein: CASSQDRGRLTGELFF.

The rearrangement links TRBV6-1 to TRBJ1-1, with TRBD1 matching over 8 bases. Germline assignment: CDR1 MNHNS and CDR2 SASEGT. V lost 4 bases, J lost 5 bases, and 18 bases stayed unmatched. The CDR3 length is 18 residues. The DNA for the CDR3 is TGTGCCAGCAGTGCCCCCCAAGGGGCAGGGGGCGCTGAAACTGAAGCTTTCTTT. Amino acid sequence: CASSAPQGAGGAETEAFF.

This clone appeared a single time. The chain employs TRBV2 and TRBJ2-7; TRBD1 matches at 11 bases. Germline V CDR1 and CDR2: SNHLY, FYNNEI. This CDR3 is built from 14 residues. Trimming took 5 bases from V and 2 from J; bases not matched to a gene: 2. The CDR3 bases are TGTGCCAGCAGTTGGACAGGGGGCGCCTACGAGCAGTACTTC. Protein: CASSWTGGAYEQYF.

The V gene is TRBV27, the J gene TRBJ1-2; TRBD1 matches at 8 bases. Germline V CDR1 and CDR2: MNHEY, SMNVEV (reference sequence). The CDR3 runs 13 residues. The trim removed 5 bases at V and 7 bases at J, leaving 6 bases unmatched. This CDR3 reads CASSAGQGSGYTF. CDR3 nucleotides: TGTGCCAGCAGTGCCGGACAGGGCAGTGGCTACACCTTC.

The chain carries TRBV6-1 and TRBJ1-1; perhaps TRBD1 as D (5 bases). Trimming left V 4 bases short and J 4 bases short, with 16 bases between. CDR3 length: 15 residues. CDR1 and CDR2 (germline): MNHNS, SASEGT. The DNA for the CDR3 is TGTGCCAGCAGTGCCGTTCCCGGGGGGACCACTGAAGCTTTCTTT. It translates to CASSAVPGGTTEAFF.

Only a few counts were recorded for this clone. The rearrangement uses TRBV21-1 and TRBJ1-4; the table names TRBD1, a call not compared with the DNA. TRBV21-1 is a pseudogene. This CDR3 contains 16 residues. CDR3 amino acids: CATRTGPLRTNEKLFF. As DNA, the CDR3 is TGTGCCACCAGGACAGGGCCCCTACGAACTAATGAAAAACTGTTTTTT.

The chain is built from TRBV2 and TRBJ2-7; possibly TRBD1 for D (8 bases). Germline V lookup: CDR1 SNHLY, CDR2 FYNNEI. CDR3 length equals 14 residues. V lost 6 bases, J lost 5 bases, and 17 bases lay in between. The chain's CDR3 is CASRLQGGFHEQYF. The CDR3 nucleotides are TGTGCCAGCAGATTACAGGGGGGGTTCCACGAGCAGTACTTC.

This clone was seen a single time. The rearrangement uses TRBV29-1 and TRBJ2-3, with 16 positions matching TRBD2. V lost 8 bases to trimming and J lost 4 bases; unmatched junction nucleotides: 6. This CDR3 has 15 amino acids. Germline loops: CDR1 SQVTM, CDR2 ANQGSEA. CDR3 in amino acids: CSLAGLAGGSDTQYF. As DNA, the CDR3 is TGCAGCCTAGCGGGACTAGCGGGGGGGTCAGATACGCAGTATTTT.

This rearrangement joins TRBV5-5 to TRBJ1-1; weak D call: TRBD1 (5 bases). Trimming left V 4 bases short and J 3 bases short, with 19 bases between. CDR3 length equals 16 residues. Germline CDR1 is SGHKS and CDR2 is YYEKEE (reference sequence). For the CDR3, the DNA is TGTGCCAGCAGCCCCCGGGGGTTACTTACAGACACTGAAGCTTTCTTT. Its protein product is CASSPRGLLTDTEAFF.

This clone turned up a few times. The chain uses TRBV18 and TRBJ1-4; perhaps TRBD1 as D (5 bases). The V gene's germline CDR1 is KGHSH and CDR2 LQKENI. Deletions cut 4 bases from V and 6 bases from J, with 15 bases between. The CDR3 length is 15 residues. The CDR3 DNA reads TGTGCCAGCTCACACTACGTGGGAGGGGATGAAAAACTGTTTTTT. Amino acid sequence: CASSHYVGGDEKLFF.

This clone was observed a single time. The CDR3 is CASSAHRTSGGPGETQYF. The CDR3 DNA reads as TGTGCCAGCAGTGCCCACCGGACTAGCGGGGGGCCGGGAGAGACCCAGTACTTC. The rearrangement links TRBV6-1 to TRBJ2-5; 14 positions match TRBD2. The length of the CDR3 is 18 residues. CDR1 and CDR2 from the germline V gene are MNHNS and SASEGT. The V and J ends lost 4 bases and 4 bases, in that order; junction bases with no gene match: 11.

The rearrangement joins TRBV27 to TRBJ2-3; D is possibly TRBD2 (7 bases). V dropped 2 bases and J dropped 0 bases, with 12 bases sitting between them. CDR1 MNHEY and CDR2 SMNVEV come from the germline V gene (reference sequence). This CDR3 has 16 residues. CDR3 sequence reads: CASSLHGGLSTDTQYF. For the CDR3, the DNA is TGTGCCAGCAGTTTACACGGGGGGCTCAGCACAGATACGCAGTATTTT.

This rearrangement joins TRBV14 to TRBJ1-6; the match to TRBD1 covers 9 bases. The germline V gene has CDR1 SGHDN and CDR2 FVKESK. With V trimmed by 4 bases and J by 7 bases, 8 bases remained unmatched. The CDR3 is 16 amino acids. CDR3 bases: TGTGCCAGCAGCCGCACGTCCGGGACAGGGAATTCACCCCTCCACTTT. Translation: CASSRTSGTGNSPLHF. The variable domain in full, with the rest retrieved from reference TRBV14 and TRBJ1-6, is EAGVTQFPSHSVIEKGQTVTLRCDPISGHDNLYWYRRVMGKEIKFLLHFVKESKQDESGMPNNRFLAERTGGTYSTLKVQPAELEDSGVYFCASSRTSGTGNSPLHFGNGTRLTVT.

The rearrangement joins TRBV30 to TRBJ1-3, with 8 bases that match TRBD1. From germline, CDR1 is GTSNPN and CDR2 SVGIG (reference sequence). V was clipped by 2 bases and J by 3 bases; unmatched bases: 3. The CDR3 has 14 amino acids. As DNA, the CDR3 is TGTGCCTGGAGTTTCACAGGGGGTGGAAACACCATATATTTT. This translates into CAWSFTGGGNTIYF.

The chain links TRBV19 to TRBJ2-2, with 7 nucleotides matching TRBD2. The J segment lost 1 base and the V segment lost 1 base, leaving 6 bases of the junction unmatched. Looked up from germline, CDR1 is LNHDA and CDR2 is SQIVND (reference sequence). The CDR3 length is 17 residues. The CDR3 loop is CASSIVFQRGNTGELFF. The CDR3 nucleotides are TGTGCCAGTAGTATAGTGTTTCAGCGGGGGAACACCGGGGAGCTGTTTTTT.

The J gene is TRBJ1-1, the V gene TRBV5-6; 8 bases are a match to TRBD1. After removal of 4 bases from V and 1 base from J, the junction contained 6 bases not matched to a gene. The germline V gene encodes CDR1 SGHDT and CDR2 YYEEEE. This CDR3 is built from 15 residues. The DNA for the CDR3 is TGTGCCAGCAGCCAGCTGGACAGGGCGAACACTGAAGCTTTCTTT. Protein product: CASSQLDRANTEAFF.

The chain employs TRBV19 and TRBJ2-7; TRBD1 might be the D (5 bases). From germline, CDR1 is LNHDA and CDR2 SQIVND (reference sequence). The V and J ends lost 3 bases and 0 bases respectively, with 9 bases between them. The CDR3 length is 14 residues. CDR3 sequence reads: CASSIGADSYEQYF. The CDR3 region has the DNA TGTGCCAGTAGTATTGGGGCAGACTCCTACGAGCAGTACTTC.